The present entry profiles one T cell receptor beta chain with its context. Template material for amplifying TCR beta CDR3 regions consisted of RNA transcripts. RT-PCR in the first round (using the HTBI primer set) targeted the TCR CDR3. TCRdb processed the multiplex PCR reads anew with MiXCR; each CDR3 protein has one entry. Among about 700,000 distinct CDR3 sequences listed, roughly 15% were seen once. The record originates from a study of T cells in Graves' hyperthyroidism and ophthalmopathy. This CDR3 region has 16 residues. V lost 6 bases and J lost 2; bases outside the gene matches: 9. Germline lookup yields CDR1 MNHNS and CDR2 SASEGT.

The V and J genes are TRBV6-1 and TRBJ2-2, with 7 positions matching TRBD2. Specimen: blood. The receptor was isolated from a woman under 30 with Graves' hyperthyroidism. The CDR3 sequence: CASRNTGGSNTGELFF. The CDR3 coding sequence is TGTGCCAGCAGGAACACCGGCGGGAGTAACACCGGGGAGCTGTTTTTT.